Detailed here is one T cell receptor beta chain. Its antigen is undetermined. The DNA is left out, because the CDR3 cannot be placed on it with certainty; the CDR3 is given as TCRdb lists it. Clones were sequenced by immunoSEQ multiplex PCR, and TCRdb holds only the in-frame ones, with some missing. The data contain approximately 230,000 clones, 87% of them singletons. The record originates from a study of cytomegalovirus exposure and HLA in healthy donors. Study-level points and caveats: Researchers catalogued roughly 150 TCR beta chains as cytomegalovirus-associated.

The CDR3 adds up to 16 amino acids, both ends counted. Germline CDR1 MNHEY, CDR2 SMNVEV (reference sequence). Sequencing used PBMCs. The gene calls are TRBV27 and TRBJ2-5; the table's D call, TRBD1, was not checked against the DNA. This TCR came from a man aged 18 to 29 in good health and CMV-seropositive. This chain's CDR3 is CASSSSSTGDQETQYF.